This T cell receptor (beta chain) was sequenced for a study of blood T cell repertoires in COVID-19. About the study: The United States, Italy and Spain were the sources of the acute and convalescent COVID-19 samples. T cells, B-cell-depleted T cells, or PBMCs provided the cDNA or gDNA that served as material.

Authors' methods: Researchers report that nucleated cell counts were estimated from reference gene primer amplification. The method was immunoSEQ multiplex PCR; TCRdb's version includes in-frame clones alone and lacks a portion of them. V and J calls and clone size come straight from that table; D and trimming were deduced from the DNA. The sample lists 50,000 to 55,000 clones, 82% occurring once. V was cut by 7 bases and J by 5 bases, with 21 bases left in between. The CDR3 consists of 15 residues. Germline lookup yields CDR1 MNHEY and CDR2 SMNVEV (reference sequence). The chain has TRBV27 and TRBJ2-7, with D possibly being TRBD1 (7 bases). The receptor was isolated from a human donor in a cohort sampled during active COVID-19. Sequences were obtained from peripheral blood. CDR3 loop: CASTLGTAGRNEQYF. The DNA of the CDR3 is TGTGCCAGCACCTTGGGGACAGCGGGTAGGAACGAGCAGTACTTC.